The present entry profiles one TCR beta chain with its context. Its specificity is not known. The data belong to a study of siplizumab effects on memory and regulatory T cells. Study-wide findings and caveats: There were only a minor fraction of alloreactive clones that mapped to unstimulated subsets. Neither a naive nor a memory phenotype was assignable to roughly 80-95% of proliferating CD4+ or CD8+ clones. Naive T cells, seemingly more diverse than memory cells, seemed major alloresponse contributors.

Trimming removed 5 bases from V and 1 base from J; junction bases left unmatched: 3. The CDR3 totals 14 residues. CDR1 SEHNR and CDR2 FQNEAQ come from the germline V gene (reference sequence). TCR templates numbering some 100,000 were assayed per sample. Assay used: immunoSEQ multiplex PCR; TCRdb lists only in-frame clones, some missing. Seen here are about 40,000 clones, around 89% observed once, and the top ten hold less than 0.25%. The source material was naive CD4+ T cells sorted from blood. The TCR comes from a human donor in good health. The chain employs TRBV7-9 and TRBJ1-1, with 8 bases fitting TRBD1. CDR3 coding DNA: TGTGCCAGCAGCCTAGGGACAGGGAACACTGAAGCTTTCTTT. Translated, it gives CASSLGTGNTEAFF.